This TCR beta chain was documented in a study of blood T cell repertoires in COVID-19. Study at large: Samples taken during acute and convalescent COVID-19 were collected in the United States, Italy and Spain. T cells, B-cell-depleted T cells, or PBMCs supplied cDNA or gDNA.

Trimming at V came to 6 bases and at J to 3 bases, leaving 1 base not matched to a gene. The CDR3 runs 13 residues. In germline, CDR1 is SGHTA, CDR2 FQGNSA. In the original processing: Amplification from reference gene primers served as the basis for estimated nucleated cell counts. Assay: immunoSEQ multiplex PCR; the TCRdb copy retains only in-frame clones and omits some. The D gene and trimming were derived from the DNA, and the V and J assignments and clone size from that table. The repertoire consists of approximately 47,000 clones, with 86% occurring once and the leading ten covering approximately 2.1%.

The sequencing sample was made of peripheral blood. This sequence originates from a woman aged 55-70 years with acute or convalescent COVID-19. The rearrangement joins TRBV7-2 to TRBJ2-3, with TRBD2 matching over 9 bases. The CDR3 reads CASRTSGTDTQYF. As DNA, the CDR3 is TGTGCCAGCAGAACTAGCGGGACAGATACGCAGTATTTT.